This paragraph covers one TCR beta chain sequence. Its antigen is currently unknown. The sample comes from a study of T cell responses to AZD1222 COVID-19 vaccine. Study conclusions and caveats: Clonal diversity was possibly underestimated, and the donors were mostly white British, with more females. Recipients of AZD1222 seropositive at baseline numbered only five or six. A rise in Spike-specific TCR breadth and depth followed two AZD1222 doses. Distributed over spike, vaccine-associated CD4 TCRs predominated at 160-218 and 743-854.

This CDR3 comprises 16 residues. Trimming took 4 bases from V and 4 from J; bases not matched to a gene: 10. Germline V CDR1 and CDR2: MNHNS, SASEGT. Some clones are missing from TCRdb's copy, which holds only in-frame ones; the method was immunoSEQ multiplex PCR. The sample holds 150,000 or so clones, more than 85% seen once. This specimen was peripheral blood, taken on day 0 of AZD1222 vaccination. The clonotype comes from an adult in good health. V usage is TRBV6-1 and J usage is TRBJ2-3, with TRBD1 matching 8 bases. The CDR3 region is CASSVRDRPRPDTQYF. The CDR3 coding sequence is TGTGCCAGCAGTGTCCGGGACAGGCCTCGGCCAGATACGCAGTATTTT.